These T cell receptor beta chains were read from a single sample in a study of CD8+CD57+ T cells in acquired aplastic anemia. MiXCR, applied by TCRdb to the reads, yields one record per CDR3 protein. Of approximately 180,000 distinct CDR3 sequences listed, less than 60% are singletons. What was sequenced was sorted CD4+, CD8+, or CD8+CD57+ T cells (not recorded which) from PBMCs. The receptors were gathered from a human donor with aplastic anemia. Each CDR3 is given with its conserved first and last residue. D genes are given only for firm matches. Some rows mark clone size as missing; the rest say once, few, many or name a class of expanded clone.

TRBJ2-7,.,TRBV2,.,CASSNHRNTNYEQYF,TGTGCCAGCAGTAACCATAGGAACACTAACTACGAGCAGTACTTC
TRBJ2-3,.,TRBV4-2,many,CASMPRVSGASTDTQYF,TGTGCCAGCATGCCAAGGGTTAGCGGAGCTAGCACAGATACGCAGTATTTT
TRBJ2-1,.,TRBV10-3,many,CAIGSSYNEQFF,TGTGCCATCGGTAGCTCCTACAATGAGCAGTTCTTC
TRBJ2-3,.,TRBV6-4,many,CASSDSRGARTDTQYF,TGTGCCAGCAGTGACTCTCGGGGGGCCCGCACAGATACGCAGTATTTT
TRBJ2-2,.,TRBV7-7,.,CAAEGTNTGELFF,TGTGCCGCGGAGGGGACGAACACCGGGGAGCTGTTTTTT
TRBJ2-1,.,TRBV20-1,few,CSAGSTNEQFF,TGCAGTGCTGGAAGCACAAATGAGCAGTTCTTC
TRBJ1-5,.,TRBV18,many,CASSSGGGLQPQHF,TGTGCCAGCTCATCCGGGGGGGGTCTTCAGCCCCAGCATTTT
TRBJ2-2,.,TRBV10-2,many,CASSALNTANTGELFF,TGCGCCAGCAGTGCATTGAACACAGCTAACACCGGGGAGCTGTTTTTT
TRBJ1-2,.,TRBV11-2,.,CASSGWTHGYGYTF,TGTGCCAGCAGCGGCTGGACTCACGGCTATGGCTACACCTTC
TRBJ2-1,TRBD2,TRBV6-1,many,CASVTSGGSYNEQFF,TGTGCCAGCGTGACTAGCGGAGGCTCCTACAATGAGCAGTTCTTC
TRBJ2-7,TRBD1,TRBV4-3,.,CASSQETETGSYEQYF,TGCGCCAGCAGCCAAGAGACTGAGACAGGGAGCTACGAGCAGTACTTC
TRBJ2-1,TRBD2,TRBV5-1,many,CASSPLAGEVNEQFF,TGCGCCAGCAGCCCCCTAGCGGGAGAGGTCAATGAGCAGTTCTTC
TRBJ1-2,.,TRBV7-3,once,CASSLARGAGNTF,TGTGCCAGCAGCTTAGCGCGGGGAGCTGGAAACACCTTC
TRBJ2-7,TRBD1,TRBV11-2,many,CASSLDAGGYEQYF,TGTGCCAGCAGCTTAGACGCAGGGGGCTACGAGCAGTACTTC
TRBJ1-1,TRBD1,TRBV15,.,CATSRRTGSFAEAFF,TGTGCCACCAGCAGAAGGACAGGGAGTTTCGCTGAAGCTTTCTTT
TRBJ2-5,.,TRBV20-1,few,CSARAGSKGETQYF,TGCAGTGCTCGTGCCGGGAGTAAGGGAGAGACCCAGTACTTC
TRBJ2-3,.,TRBV27,.,CASSSFLISTDTQYF,TGTGCCAGCAGTTCGTTCCTAATTAGCACAGATACGCAGTATTTT
TRBJ2-5,.,TRBV11-3,.,CASGTNAGETQYF,TGTGCCAGCGGCACGAACGCCGGAGAGACCCAGTACTTC
TRBJ1-5,.,TRBV19,many,CASSTTENSNQPQHF,TGTGCCAGTAGTACGACAGAGAATAGCAATCAGCCCCAGCATTTT
TRBJ2-5,.,TRBV25-1,.,CASSAQGDIETQYF,TGTGCCAGCAGTGCCCAGGGCGATATAGAGACCCAGTACTTC
TRBJ1-5,TRBD1,TRBV6-1,.,CASRPAGQVRTDTQHF,TGTGCCAGCAGACCGGCGGGACAGGTCCGCACAGATACGCAGCATTTT
TRBJ1-2,.,TRBV27,.,CASSLAGRVAYTF,TGTGCCAGCAGTTTAGCGGGCAGGGTCGCCTACACCTTC
TRBJ1-4,.,TRBV6-1,.,CASSPTGDYLKLFF,TGTGCCAGCAGCCCGACGGGGGATTATTTAAAACTGTTTTTT
TRBJ2-3,TRBD2,TRBV11-2,.,CASSLVAGGPPDTQYF,TGTGCCAGCAGCTTAGTAGCGGGGGGCCCGCCAGATACGCAGTATTTT
TRBJ2-5,.,TRBV20-1,many,CSARDPPLETQYF,TGCAGTGCTAGAGATCCCCCTTTAGAGACCCAGTACTTC
TRBJ2-3,TRBD1,TRBV5-1,many,CASSHDRASTDTQYF,TGCGCCAGCAGCCACGACAGGGCTAGCACAGATACGCAGTATTTT
TRBJ1-2,.,TRBV5-1,many,CASSLMGLSGGYTF,TGCGCCAGCAGCTTGATGGGGCTTTCGGGCGGCTACACCTTC
TRBJ1-2,.,TRBV20-1,.,CSAGAGSTRPGYTF,TGCAGTGCTGGGGCGGGCTCTACACGGCCTGGCTACACCTTC
TRBJ1-2,TRBD1,TRBV19,many,CATSERQGVIGYTF,TGTGCCACATCCGAAAGACAGGGGGTTATTGGCTACACCTTC
TRBJ1-2,TRBD1,TRBV6-5,.,CASSYQDRDPYGYTF,TGTGCCAGCAGTTACCAGGACAGGGACCCTTATGGCTACACCTTC
TRBJ2-3,.,TRBV3-1,many,CASSLELGEDTQYF,TGTGCCAGCAGCCTCGAGTTGGGGGAAGATACGCAGTATTTT
TRBJ2-7,.,TRBV20-1,.,CSAPRTPVYEQYF,TGCAGTGCACCTCGGACACCAGTCTACGAGCAGTACTTC
TRBJ1-2,.,TRBV29-1,.,CSVELTGFYGYTF,TGCAGCGTTGAATTAACAGGGTTTTATGGCTACACCTTC
TRBJ1-2,.,TRBV24-1,.,CATSDFSGYTF,TGTGCCACCAGTGATTTCTCGGGCTACACCTTC
TRBJ1-3,TRBD1,TRBV2,many,CASSGQGNTIYF,TGTGCCAGCAGTGGACAGGGGAACACCATATATTTT
TRBJ2-3,.,TRBV4-2,.,CASSQADSGADTQYF,TGTGCCAGCAGCCAAGCAGATTCAGGGGCAGATACGCAGTATTTT
TRBJ1-3,.,TRBV5-6,once,CASSFRPSSGNTIYF,TGTGCCAGCAGCTTCCGGCCTAGCTCTGGAAACACCATATATTTT
TRBJ2-6,TRBD1,TRBV24-1,.,CATSDTRTGYGANVLTF,TGTGCCACCAGCGATACTCGGACAGGGTATGGGGCCAACGTCCTGACTTTC
TRBJ2-7,.,TRBV15,once,CATSTHDPDSSYEQYF,TGTGCCACCAGCACCCATGACCCCGACAGCTCCTACGAGCAGTACTTC
TRBJ2-5,TRBD2,TRBV5-4,many,CASSPGWGGEETQYF,TGTGCCAGCAGCCCCGGGTGGGGGGGTGAAGAGACCCAGTACTTC
TRBJ2-7,.,TRBV10-3,.,CASSYRRGPDEQYF,TGTGCCAGCAGTTATCGCAGGGGCCCGGACGAGCAGTACTTC
TRBJ2-7,.,TRBV20-1,.,CSATGPLRSTYEQYF,TGCAGTGCTACGGGACCCCTACGGAGCACCTACGAGCAGTACTTC
TRBJ2-3,TRBD2,TRBV24-1,.,CATGGGAVVDTQYF,TGTGCCACCGGCGGGGGGGCGGTGGTAGATACGCAGTATTTT
TRBJ2-1,.,TRBV19,many,CASRSQDYNEQFF,TGTGCCAGTAGATCACAGGATTACAATGAGCAGTTCTTC
TRBJ1-1,.,TRBV27,many,CASTQRRTLGTEAFF,TGTGCCAGCACCCAAAGGAGGACCCTGGGCACTGAAGCTTTCTTT
TRBJ2-3,TRBD1,TRBV10-1,few,CATRKRGLTDTQYF,TGCGCCACCCGAAAGAGGGGGCTCACAGATACGCAGTATTTT
TRBJ1-1,.,TRBV20-1,once,CSASLLNTEAFF,TGCAGTGCTAGTCTTTTAAACACTGAAGCTTTCTTT
TRBJ2-5,.,TRBV10-1,.,CASSDRDVGTQYF,TGCGCCAGCAGTGATAGGGACGTGGGGACCCAGTACTTC
TRBJ2-7,.,TRBV7-9,.,CASSLQGTYEQYF,TGTGCCAGCAGCTTACAGGGCACCTACGAGCAGTACTTC
TRBJ1-5,.,TRBV10-3,many,CAIGQNNQPQHF,TGTGCCATCGGACAGAACAATCAGCCCCAGCATTTT
TRBJ2-1,TRBD2,TRBV12-3/TRBV12-4,many,CASSLTGTSGRTGNEQFF,TGTGCCAGCAGTTTAACGGGGACTAGCGGGAGAACCGGCAATGAGCAGTTCTTC
TRBJ1-2,.,TRBV3-1,many,CASSPLRSYGYTF,TGTGCCAGCAGCCCTCTCCGGAGCTATGGCTACACCTTC
TRBJ2-3,TRBD2,TRBV7-2,many,CASSAWTSGTDTQYF,TGTGCCAGCAGCGCTTGGACTAGCGGCACAGATACGCAGTATTTT
TRBJ1-4,.,TRBV20-1,few,CSAHSRVHEKLFF,TGCAGTGCTCATTCCAGGGTCCATGAAAAACTGTTTTTT
TRBJ1-5,.,TRBV29-1,.,CSVHRFFGSGTQHF,.